This is a list of T cell receptor beta chains from one sample in a study of CD8+CD57+ T cells in acquired aplastic anemia. Each CDR3 protein is one row after TCRdb ran MiXCR on the reads. Of over 150,000 distinct CDR3 sequences in the sample, 35% to 55% are singletons; the top ten hold 1.1%. Material: sorted CD4+, CD8+, or CD8+CD57+ T cells (not recorded which) from PBMCs. The receptors were sampled from a human donor in good health. Both conserved end residues are trimmed from each CDR3. Clone size is shown for a subset of rows, as once, few, many or a class of expanded clone.

size: NA; V: TRBV29-1; CDR3: SVEEVAISLSPEQF
size: many; V: TRBV6-1; CDR3: ASSETVAQH
size: NA; V: TRBV20-1; CDR3: SASEGGVGNTIY
size: many; V: TRBV9; CDR3: ASSVDGGTDTQY
size: few; V: TRBV2; CDR3: ASKAGRQETQY
size: NA; V: TRBV20-1; CDR3: SAYDSSYEQY
size: NA; V: TRBV19; CDR3: ASSIIGDDGYT
size: many; V: TRBV6-1; CDR3: ASRAGQDVAGELF
size: many; V: TRBV9; CDR3: ASSVGVQTTYGYT
size: NA; V: TRBV7-2; CDR3: ATSDLRVDYGYT
size: few; V: TRBV7-9; CDR3: ASSLGASPLH
size: many; V: TRBV20-1; CDR3: SVGRLRAKQY
size: few; V: TRBV3-1; CDR3: ASSQTGTLSGNTIY
size: few; V: TRBV7-3; CDR3: ASSAGTNGPQH